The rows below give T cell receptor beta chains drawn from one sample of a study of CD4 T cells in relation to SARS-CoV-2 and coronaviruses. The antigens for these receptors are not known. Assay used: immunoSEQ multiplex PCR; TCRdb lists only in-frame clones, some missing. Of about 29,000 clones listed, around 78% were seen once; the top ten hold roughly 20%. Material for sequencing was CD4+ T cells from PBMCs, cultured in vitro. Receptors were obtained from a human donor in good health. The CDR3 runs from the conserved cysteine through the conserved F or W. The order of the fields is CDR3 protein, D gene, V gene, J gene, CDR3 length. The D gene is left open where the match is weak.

CASSELAGPTDTQYF	.	TRBV2	TRBJ2-3	15
CASSAASTGQLGYGYTF	.	TRBV9	TRBJ1-2	17
CASSMGRVTYGYTF	.	TRBV19	TRBJ1-2	14
CASRKRLAGDLDNEQFF	TRBD2	TRBV5-4	TRBJ2-1	17
CASSQAEGAGSSYNSPLHF	TRBD1	TRBV4-2	TRBJ1-6	19
CASSLRTSRATGELFF	.	TRBV5-1	TRBJ2-2	16
CASSQMPGRGTDTQYF	.	TRBV6-2/TRBV6-3	TRBJ2-3	16
CASSPITSGANVLTF	.	TRBV18	TRBJ2-6	15
CASSSGAGMNTEAFF	.	TRBV7-2	TRBJ1-1	15
CASSQDGTPGAFF	.	TRBV3-1/TRBV3-2	TRBJ1-1	13
CATVRGNTEAFF	.	TRBV27	TRBJ1-1	12
CASSYSSGKNSPLHF	.	TRBV6-5	TRBJ1-6	15
CASSRQGGGTQYF	.	TRBV6-5	TRBJ2-5	13
CASSASGYEQYF	TRBD2	TRBV19	TRBJ2-7	12
CASSVSTTSGISTDTQYF	TRBD2	TRBV9	TRBJ2-3	18
CASSLRNRVHEQYF	.	TRBV11-2	TRBJ2-7	14
CASSIEAGAYNEQFF	.	TRBV19	TRBJ2-1	15